This T cell receptor (beta chain) was profiled in a study of T cells after yellow fever vaccination. Whole-study context: SMART-Seq v4 Ultra Low Input handled preparation of low-cell-number fractions.

V was trimmed by 6 bases and J by 4 bases, leaving 24 bases between them. The germline gives CDR1 SNHLY, CDR2 FYNNEI. This CDR3 has 17 residues. TCRdb re-analysed the 5' RACE reads in MiXCR, keeping a single row per CDR3 protein. The sample contains fewer than 650,000 distinct CDR3 sequences, just over 20% of which appear only once. As to this clonotype: What it binds is not known.

Findings and caveats of the study: FACS-sorted repertoires might harbor abundant contaminating clonotypes from the bulk population. Booster sampling recovered most clones from primary vaccination (around 96% CD4, around 90% CD8). A weaker secondary response peaked on day 5, the primary on day 15.

This chain links TRBV2 with TRBJ1-2; weak D call: TRBD1 (5 bases). The specimen was PBMCs, collected 21 days after the first yellow fever vaccination. The receptor was derived from a man aged 18 to 30 who received the YFV17D yellow fever vaccine. The DNA of the CDR3 is TGTGCCAGCAGCACTCCCTCGGGTGGGGCGCTTACCTATGGCTACACCTTC. Amino acids: CASSTPSGGALTYGYTF.